This T cell receptor beta chain was obtained from a study of cytomegalovirus exposure and HLA in healthy donors. Study-wide background: Samples from HLA-typed donors yielded about 85 million unique TCRs in an early data release. Study-wide findings and caveats: Later findings reportedly placed an Asian-associated ancestry cluster below the approximately 670-donor mean for N-insertions. Later analysis placed DRB1 highest and HLA-C lowest in TCR association rates, which differed by HLA locus.

Each donor's status was that of a healthy bone marrow donor. To note about this clone: The antigen is unknown.

It was with 60 Vbeta and 13 Jbeta primers that the PCR ran. The data were produced by immunoSEQ multiplex PCR, yet TCRdb's version contains in-frame clones alone and is incomplete. The table shows about 190,000 clones, with roughly 90% occurring only once. The CDR3 totals 13 residues. Germline lookup yields CDR1 MNHNS and CDR2 SASEGT. V gave up 8 bases and J gave up 4 bases, with 14 bases separating them. The chain recombines TRBV6-1 with TRBJ1-2, with D uncertain. The sequenced sample was PBMCs. The TCR was taken from a woman aged 25 to 45 in good health and CMV-seronegative. The CDR3 region has the DNA TGTGCCAGCGTGAGAGGTGCCCTCTATGGCTACACCTTC. Its translation is CASVRGALYGYTF.